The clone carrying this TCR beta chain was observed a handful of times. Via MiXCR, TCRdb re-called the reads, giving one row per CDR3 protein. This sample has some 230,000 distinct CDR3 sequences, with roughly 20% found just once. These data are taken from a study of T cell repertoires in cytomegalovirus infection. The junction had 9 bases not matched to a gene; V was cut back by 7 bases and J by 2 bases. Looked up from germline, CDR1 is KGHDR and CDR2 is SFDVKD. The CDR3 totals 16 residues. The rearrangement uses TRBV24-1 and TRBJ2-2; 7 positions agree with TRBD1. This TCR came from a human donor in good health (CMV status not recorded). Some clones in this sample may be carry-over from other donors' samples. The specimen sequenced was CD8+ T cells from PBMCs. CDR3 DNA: TGTGCCACCAGCCACCCCGGGACAGATAACACCGGGGAGCTGTTTTTT. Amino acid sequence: CATSHPGTDNTGELFF.